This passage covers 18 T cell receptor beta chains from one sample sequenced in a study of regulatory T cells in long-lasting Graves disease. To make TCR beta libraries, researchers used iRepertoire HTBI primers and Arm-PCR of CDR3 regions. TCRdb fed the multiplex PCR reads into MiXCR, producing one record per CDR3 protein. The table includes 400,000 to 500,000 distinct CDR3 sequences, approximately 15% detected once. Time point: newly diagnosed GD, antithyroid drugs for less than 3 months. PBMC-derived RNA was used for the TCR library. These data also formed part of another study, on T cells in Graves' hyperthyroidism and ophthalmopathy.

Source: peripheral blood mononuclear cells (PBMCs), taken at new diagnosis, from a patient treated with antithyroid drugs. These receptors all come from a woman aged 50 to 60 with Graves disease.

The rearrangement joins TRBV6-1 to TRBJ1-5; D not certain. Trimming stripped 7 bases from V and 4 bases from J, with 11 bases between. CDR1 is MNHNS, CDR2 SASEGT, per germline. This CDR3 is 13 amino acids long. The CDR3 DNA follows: TGTGCCAGCATCTGGGGAGGGAATCAGCCCCAGCATTTT. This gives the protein CASIWGGNQPQHF.

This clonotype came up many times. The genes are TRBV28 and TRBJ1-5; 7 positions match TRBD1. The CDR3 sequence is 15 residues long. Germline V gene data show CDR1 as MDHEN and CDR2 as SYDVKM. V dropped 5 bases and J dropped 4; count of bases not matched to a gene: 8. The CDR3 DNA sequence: TGTGCCAGCAGTCGGACAGGCTTTCTAAATCAGCCCCAGCATTTT. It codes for CASSRTGFLNQPQHF.

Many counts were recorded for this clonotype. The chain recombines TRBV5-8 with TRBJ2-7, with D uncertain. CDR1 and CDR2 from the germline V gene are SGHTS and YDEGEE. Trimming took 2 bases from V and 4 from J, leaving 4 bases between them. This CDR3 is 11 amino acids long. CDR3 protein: CASSFAYEQYF. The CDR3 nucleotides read TGTGCCAGCAGCTTTGCGTACGAGCAGTACTTC.

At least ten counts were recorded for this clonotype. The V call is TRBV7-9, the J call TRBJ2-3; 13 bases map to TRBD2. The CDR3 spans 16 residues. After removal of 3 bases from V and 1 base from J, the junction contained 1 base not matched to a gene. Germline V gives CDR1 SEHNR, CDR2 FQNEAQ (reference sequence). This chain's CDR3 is CASSFGTSGGTDTQYF. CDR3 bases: TGTGCCAGCAGCTTTGGGACTAGCGGGGGCACAGATACGCAGTATTTT.

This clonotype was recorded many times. CDR3 DNA: TGTGCCAGCAGCGTAACCACTAGCGATACGCAGTATTTT. Its protein is CASSVTTSDTQYF. The chain recombines TRBV9 with TRBJ2-3; D possibly corresponds to TRBD2 (6 bases). The CDR3 is made up of 13 amino acids. CDR1 is SGDLS and CDR2 is YYNGEE in the germline V gene. V was clipped by 1 base and J by 6 bases, with 9 bases between them.

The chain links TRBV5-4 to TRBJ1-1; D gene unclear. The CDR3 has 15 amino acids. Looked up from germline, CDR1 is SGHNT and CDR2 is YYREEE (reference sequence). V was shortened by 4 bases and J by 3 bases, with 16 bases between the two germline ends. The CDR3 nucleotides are TGTGCCAGCAGCCCGGCGGGGATCGGGCACACTGAAGCTTTCTTT. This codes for CASSPAGIGHTEAFF.

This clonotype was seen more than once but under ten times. The CDR3 DNA is TGTGCCAGCAGTCGGGCCACGGGGCCGGCAACCAAACTCTCTGGAAACACCATATATTTT. Translating gives CASSRATGPATKLSGNTIYF. The chain is built from TRBV27 and TRBJ1-3, with TRBD1 as a possible D gene (5 bases). CDR1 MNHEY and CDR2 SMNVEV come from the germline V gene (reference sequence). Trimming shortened V by 5 bases and J by 0 bases, and 26 bases separated the two germline ends. This CDR3 has 20 amino acids.

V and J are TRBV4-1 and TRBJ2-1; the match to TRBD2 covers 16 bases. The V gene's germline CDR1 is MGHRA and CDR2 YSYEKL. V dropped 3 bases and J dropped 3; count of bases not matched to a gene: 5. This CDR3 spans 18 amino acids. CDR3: CASSQGLAGGPFYNEQFF. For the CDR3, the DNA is TGCGCCAGCAGCCAGGGACTAGCGGGAGGGCCGTTCTACAATGAGCAGTTCTTC.

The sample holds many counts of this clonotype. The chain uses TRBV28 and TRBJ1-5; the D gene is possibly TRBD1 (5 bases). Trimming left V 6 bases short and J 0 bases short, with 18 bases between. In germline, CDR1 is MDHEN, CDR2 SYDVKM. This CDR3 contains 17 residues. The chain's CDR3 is CASRPAYRRYSNQPQHF. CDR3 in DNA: TGTGCCAGCAGACCAGCCTACAGGAGGTATAGCAATCAGCCCCAGCATTTT.

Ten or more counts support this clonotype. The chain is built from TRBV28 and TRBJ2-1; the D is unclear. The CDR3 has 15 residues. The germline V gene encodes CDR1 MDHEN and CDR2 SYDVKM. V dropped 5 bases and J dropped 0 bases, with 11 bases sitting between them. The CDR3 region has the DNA TGTGCCAGCAGTCGTTCAAGGAGCTCCTACAATGAGCAGTTCTTC. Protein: CASSRSRSSYNEQFF.

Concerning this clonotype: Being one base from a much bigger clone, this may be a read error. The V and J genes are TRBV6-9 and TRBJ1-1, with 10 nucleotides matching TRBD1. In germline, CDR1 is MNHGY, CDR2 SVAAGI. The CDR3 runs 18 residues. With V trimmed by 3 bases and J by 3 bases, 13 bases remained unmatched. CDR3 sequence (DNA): TGTGCCAGCAGTTACCCTTCCTTGACAGGGGGCATTGACACTGAAGCTTTCTTT. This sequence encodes CASSYPSLTGGIDTEAFF.

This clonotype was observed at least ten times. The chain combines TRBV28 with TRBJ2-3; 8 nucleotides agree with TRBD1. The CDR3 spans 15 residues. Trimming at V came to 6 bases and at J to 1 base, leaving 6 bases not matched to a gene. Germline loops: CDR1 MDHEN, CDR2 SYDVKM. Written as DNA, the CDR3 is TGTGCCAGCAGCCAGGGGGCGCATGGCACAGATACGCAGTATTTT. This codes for CASSQGAHGTDTQYF.

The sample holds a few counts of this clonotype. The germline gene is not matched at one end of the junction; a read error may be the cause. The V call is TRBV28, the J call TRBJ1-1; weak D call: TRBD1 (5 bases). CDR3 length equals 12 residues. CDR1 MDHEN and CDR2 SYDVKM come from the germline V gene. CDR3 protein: CANSQDGGEAFF. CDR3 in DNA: TGTGCCAACAGTCAAGACGGGGGGGAAGCTTTCTTT.

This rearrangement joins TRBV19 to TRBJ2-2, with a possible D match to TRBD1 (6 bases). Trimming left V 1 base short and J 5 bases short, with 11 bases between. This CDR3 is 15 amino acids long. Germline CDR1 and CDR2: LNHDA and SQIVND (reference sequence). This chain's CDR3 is CASSIGTVVTGELFF. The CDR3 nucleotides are TGTGCCAGTAGTATAGGGACAGTAGTAACCGGGGAGCTGTTTTTT.

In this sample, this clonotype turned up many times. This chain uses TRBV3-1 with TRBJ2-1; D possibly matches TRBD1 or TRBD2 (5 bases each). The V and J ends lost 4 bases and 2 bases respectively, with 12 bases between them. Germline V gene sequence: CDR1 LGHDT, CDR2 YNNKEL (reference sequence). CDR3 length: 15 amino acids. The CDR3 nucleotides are TGTGCCAGCAGCCTGGGACCCCTTACCTACAATGAGCAGTTCTTC. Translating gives CASSLGPLTYNEQFF.

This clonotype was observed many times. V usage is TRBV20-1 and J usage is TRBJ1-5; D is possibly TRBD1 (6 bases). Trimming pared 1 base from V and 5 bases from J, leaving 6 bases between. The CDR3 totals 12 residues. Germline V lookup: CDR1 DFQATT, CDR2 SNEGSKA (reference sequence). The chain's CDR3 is CSARAGDQPQHF. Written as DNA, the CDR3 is TGCAGTGCTAGAGCAGGGGATCAGCCCCAGCATTTT.

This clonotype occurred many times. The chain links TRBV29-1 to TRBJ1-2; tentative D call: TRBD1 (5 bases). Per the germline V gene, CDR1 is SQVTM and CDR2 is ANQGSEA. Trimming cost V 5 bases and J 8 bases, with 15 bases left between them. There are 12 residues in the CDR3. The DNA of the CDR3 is TGCAGCGTTCATTCGGGGGGGTTAGGCTACACCTTC. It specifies CSVHSGGLGYTF.

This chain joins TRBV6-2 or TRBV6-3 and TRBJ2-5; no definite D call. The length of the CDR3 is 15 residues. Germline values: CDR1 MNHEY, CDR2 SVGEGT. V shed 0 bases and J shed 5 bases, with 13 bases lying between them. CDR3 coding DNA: TGTGCCAGCAGTTACTCGTGGGGAATACGGGAGACCCAGTACTTC. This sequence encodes CASSYSWGIRETQYF.